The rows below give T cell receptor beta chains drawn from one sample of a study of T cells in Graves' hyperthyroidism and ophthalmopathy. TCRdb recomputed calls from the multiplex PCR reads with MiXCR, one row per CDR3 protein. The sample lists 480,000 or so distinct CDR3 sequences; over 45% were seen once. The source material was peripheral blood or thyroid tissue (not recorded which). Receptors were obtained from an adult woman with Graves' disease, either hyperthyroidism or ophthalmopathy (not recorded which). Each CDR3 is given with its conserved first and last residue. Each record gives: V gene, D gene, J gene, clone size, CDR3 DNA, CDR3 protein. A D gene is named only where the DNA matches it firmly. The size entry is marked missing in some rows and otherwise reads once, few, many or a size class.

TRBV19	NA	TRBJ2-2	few	TGTGCCAGTAGTATGCTGGCAGGGTTTGAGGAGCTGTTTTTT	CASSMLAGFEELFF
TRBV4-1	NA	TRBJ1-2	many	TGCGCCAGCAGCCAAGATCCCCGGGAGAACTATGGCTACACCTTC	CASSQDPRENYGYTF
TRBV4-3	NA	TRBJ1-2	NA	TGCGCCAGCAGCCAAGGTCCAGGGGCGGACTATGGCTACACCTTC	CASSQGPGADYGYTF
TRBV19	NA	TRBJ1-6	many	TGTGCCAGTAGTACCCGGGCGGACCCTTCACCCCTCCACTTT	CASSTRADPSPLHF
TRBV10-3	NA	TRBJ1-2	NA	TGTGCCATCAGTGAACCAGGAACTAACTATGGCTACACCTTC	CAISEPGTNYGYTF
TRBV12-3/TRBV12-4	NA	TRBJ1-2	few	TGTGCCAGCAGTTTAGACCAAACAGGGCTCTATGGCTACACCTTC	CASSLDQTGLYGYTF
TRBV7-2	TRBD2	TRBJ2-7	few	TGTGCCAGCAGCTACGGGACTAGATCCCCCGAGCAGTACTTC	CASSYGTRSPEQYF
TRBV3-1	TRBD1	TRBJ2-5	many	TGTGCCAGCAGCCAAGATGTTTCGAGGGGGCGAGAGACCCAGTACTTC	CASSQDVSRGRETQYF
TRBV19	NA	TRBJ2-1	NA	TGTGCCAGTGTGGGTTACAATGAGCAGTTCTTC	CASVGYNEQFF
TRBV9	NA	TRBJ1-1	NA	TGTGCCAGCAGCGTAGAAGGGGGGACCACTGAAGCTTTCTTT	CASSVEGGTTEAFF
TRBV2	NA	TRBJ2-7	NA	TGTGCCAGCAGTGGTGGCAGGGACGAGCAGTACTTC	CASSGGRDEQYF
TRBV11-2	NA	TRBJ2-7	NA	TGTGCCAGCAGCTTGATACAGGGAAAATACGAGCAGTACTTC	CASSLIQGKYEQYF
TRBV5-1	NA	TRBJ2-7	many	TGCGCCAGCAGCTTGGACGGACAGACCGAGCAGTACTTC	CASSLDGQTEQYF
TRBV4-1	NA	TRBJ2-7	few	TGCGCCAGCAGCCAAGATTACGGACTTCCCTACGAGCAGTACTTC	CASSQDYGLPYEQYF
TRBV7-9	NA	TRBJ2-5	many	TGTGCCAGCGTACCCCTAGCGACGGGGACCCAGTACTTC	CASVPLATGTQYF
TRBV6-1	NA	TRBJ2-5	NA	TGTGCCAGCAGTGGGGGGTTTGGTCAAGAGACCCAGTACTTC	CASSGGFGQETQYF
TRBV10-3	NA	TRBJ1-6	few	TGTGCCATCAGTGAGGGACAGTCAGGGTCACCCCTCCACTTT	CAISEGQSGSPLHF
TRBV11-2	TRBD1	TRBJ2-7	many	TGTGCCAGCAGCTTGGGGACAGTTTCGTCAGGGGAGCAGTACTTC	CASSLGTVSSGEQYF
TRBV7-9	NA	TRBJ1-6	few	TGTGCCAGCAGCTTTCGGCAGGTTAATTCACCCCTCCACTTT	CASSFRQVNSPLHF
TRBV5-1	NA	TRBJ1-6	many	TGCGCCAGCAGCTTGGACCGACCCCAATCACCCCTCCACTTT	CASSLDRPQSPLHF
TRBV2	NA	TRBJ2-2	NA	TGTGCCAGCAGTGTGGCGGGACGCACCGGGGAGCTGTTTTTT	CASSVAGRTGELFF
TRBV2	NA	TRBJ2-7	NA	TGTGCCAGTAGTATAGATCACCTGAGCTCCCACGAGCAGTACTTC	CASSIDHLSSHEQYF
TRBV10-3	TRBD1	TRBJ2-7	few	TGTGCCATCAGCCAGGACAGGGACTACGAGCAGTACTTC	CAISQDRDYEQYF
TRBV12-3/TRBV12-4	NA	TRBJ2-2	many	TGTGCCAGCAGTCAATCCGTTAACACCGGGGAGCTGTTTTTT	CASSQSVNTGELFF
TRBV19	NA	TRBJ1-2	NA	TGTGCCACTTTTGACTACAGGACAGTCTATAGCTACACCTTC	CATFDYRTVYSYTF
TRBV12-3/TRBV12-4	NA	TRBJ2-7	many	TGTGCCAGCAGCCATAACGCAGGAACCTACGAGCAGTACTTC	CASSHNAGTYEQYF
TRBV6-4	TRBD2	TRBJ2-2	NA	TGTGCCAGCAGTCCCCTAGCGGGGAACACCGGGGAGCTGTTTTTT	CASSPLAGNTGELFF
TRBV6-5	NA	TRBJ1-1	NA	TGTGCCAGCAGTGCCCTCAGGGGTGAAGCTTTCTTT	CASSALRGEAFF
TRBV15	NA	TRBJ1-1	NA	TGTGCCACCAGCAGAGTGCCCCTAGCGGGAGGTCGTGAGGCTTTCTTT	CATSRVPLAGGREAFF
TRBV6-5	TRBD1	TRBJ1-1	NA	TGTGCCAGCAGTCACAGGGGAAATATAGCTTTCTTT	CASSHRGNIAFF
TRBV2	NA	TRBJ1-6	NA	TGTGCCAGCAGTGAACGGCAGGGGCGGAGTTCACCCCTCCACTTT	CASSERQGRSSPLHF
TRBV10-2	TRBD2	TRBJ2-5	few	TGCGCCAGCAGTCCTAGCGGGAGAACGGAGACCCAGTACTTC	CASSPSGRTETQYF
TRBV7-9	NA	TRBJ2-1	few	TGTGCCAGCACTCCGGGTCTAAGGGACAATGAGCAGTTCTTC	CASTPGLRDNEQFF
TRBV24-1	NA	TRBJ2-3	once	TGTGCCACCAGTGATCAAGCTAGCACAGATACGCAGTATTTT	CATSDQASTDTQYF
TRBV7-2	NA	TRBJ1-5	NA	TGTGCCAGCATAAGTGGGAATCAGCCCCAGCATTTT	CASISGNQPQHF
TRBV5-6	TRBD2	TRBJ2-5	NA	TGTGCCAGCAGCTTGGTGACTAGCGGCCAAGAGACCCAGTACTTC	CASSLVTSGQETQYF
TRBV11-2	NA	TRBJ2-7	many	TGTGCCAGCAGCCCAACTTACTCCTACGAGCAGTACTTC	CASSPTYSYEQYF